This TCR beta chain stems from a study of cytomegalovirus exposure and HLA in healthy donors. For the study at large: The approximately 130 validation repertoires matched the 500 to 750 first-cohort repertoires in platform, a later analysis reported. Study observations and caveats: Cytomegalovirus-associated status was assigned to approximately 160 TCR beta chains. For most TCR sequences rarity was the rule, although some public TCRs occurred in many donors.

Among the roughly 120 subjects of the validation cohort, separate from the approximately 660-subject first cohort, were the donors. The germline CDR1 and CDR2 sequences are SGHVS and FNYEAQ. The CDR3 length is 16 residues. V shed 1 base and J shed 0 bases, with 11 bases lying between them. Measured with immunoSEQ multiplex PCR; TCRdb has only the in-frame clones, and not every one. Here the sample spans about 220,000 clones, around 88% being singletons. This clone was seen once. Antigen: not known. Additional DNA sequences in this sample encode the identical CDR3. The chain is built from TRBV7-6 and TRBJ2-3; D might be TRBD2 (5 bases). The sequenced sample consisted of PBMCs. This TCR was recovered from a woman under 30 in good health and CMV-seronegative. As DNA, the CDR3 is TGTGCCAGCAGCTTAGGATCTGGCGGGAGCACAGATACGCAGTATTTT. Residues: CASSLGSGGSTDTQYF.